This record looks at one T cell receptor beta chain sequence and its context. This clone was observed a handful of times. Its antigen specificity is not known. No quality values exist for individual bases; no much larger clone is one base distant. This sample is part of a study of beta chain features in type 1 diabetes (dated by TCRdb to 2016 to 2019). For context, the study as a whole: No differences in mean age, gender distribution, total cell number or subset yield were found between patients and healthy donors. A total of over 90,000,000 sorted cells were examined across all samples, and a strong correlation was observed between cell number per subset and RNA yield. In the study, recently diagnosed type 1 diabetes patients and matched healthy donors were compared on the TCRB repertoires of their sorted circulating CD4+ T cell subsets. Regulatory and stem cell-like memory subsets were obtained from only 8 patients and roughly eight healthy donors, while naive and central memory subsets were obtained from all 30 or so donors.

The High Capacity cDNA Reverse Transcription Kit was used to reverse transcribe all of the isolated RNA, meaning that expressed TCRB transcripts were what got sequenced. Deep immunoSEQ sequencing was performed on naive, central memory and regulatory T cell samples, with an average of roughly 3.6 million total reads per sample. Sorted cells were lysed in RLT buffer and RNA was extracted with DNase-treated RNeasy Micro or Mini kits, depending on cell number. To prevent cross-contamination, every cell subset was processed on its own, while patient and healthy donor samples were processed together. TCRB sequences were amplified from cDNA with the immunoSEQ multiplex PCR, producing 87-bp fragments spanning the CDR3 region. Sequencing of the amplicons was done on the Illumina HiSeq platform. The authors' pipeline ran thus. Synthetic template baselines were used to correct PCR bias computationally, reads within Hamming distance 2 were collapsed together, and singletons that could not be merged were discarded. By aligning reads against IMGT, V, D and J genes, CDR3 length, and insertions or deletions at six rearrangement sites were assigned. Within each subset, clonotype counts were normalized to the number of sorted cells before true diversity and Gini coefficients were calculated with the tcR R package. The overlap coefficient, calculated on TCRB nucleotide sequences, was used to measure repertoire sharing. As a proxy for the pre-selection repertoire, out-of-frame TCRB sequences from naive cells were analyzed. Not all clones reach the TCRdb copy of this immuneACCESS table, which keeps in-frame sequences only. Checked studies attribute under half of the gap to unresolved V genes and leave the rest unexplained. V, J and clone size derive from that table, while D and trimming were established from the DNA sequence. In all, the sample holds about 650,000 clones, and around an eighth of those were seen once. Clones ranked in the top ten supply around 0.12% of the sample.

On the study overall, not on this receptor specifically: PCR may preferentially amplify shorter templates, but because patient and control samples were amplified and corrected together, any resulting skew would affect both groups equally. Because small numbers of individuals were included in the HLA sub-analyses, any influence of HLA type on TCRB rearrangement was left unresolved. Naive, central memory and regulatory TCRB repertoires appeared to be more similar among patients than among healthy donors. At VDJ recombination sites, type 1 diabetes patients had fewer insertions and more deleted nucleotides, which implies abnormalities in thymic rearrangement. Type 1 diabetes patients showed a moderate but significant shortening of TCRB CDR3 length in all four CD4+ subsets. Because cDNA rather than genomic DNA was sequenced, highly expressing activated cells could have been over-represented, although no difference in activation and CD3 levels was found between groups.

From the cysteine through the phenylalanine, the CDR3 covers 15 amino acids. Of the read, only the CDR3 DNA is kept; its 45 bases are in frame from base 1. The germline V gene (reference sequence) provides CDR1 SGHNT and CDR2 YYREEE. A distance of 7 bases separates the germline ends of V and J, which lose 0 bases and 3 bases respectively. Each donor gave one peripheral blood draw, averaging approximately 120 mL, which was collected into heparinised tubes. A BD FACSAria II was used to sort naive, central memory, regulatory and stem cell-like memory CD4+ T cells with a panel that included CD45RO, CCR7, CD25, CD127, CD95 and CD27. Purity was above 95% for every sorted population. PBMCs were isolated right away by Lymphoprep density gradient centrifugation and were stained directly, without culture. Samples were stained and sorted in pairs, with one healthy donor and one patient per experiment, so that batch effects were minimized.

The V and J genes are TRBV5-4 and TRBJ2-6; no D gene can be assigned with confidence. The TCR was taken from a man aged 25 to 40 with type 1 diabetes. Material for sequencing was naive CD4+ T cells from blood. This specimen's cell subset or site label, per the study, means: true naive CD4+ T cells. The CDR3 is CASSLDSNGANVLTF. The DNA is as follows: TGTGCCAGCAGCTTGGACAGCAATGGGGCCAACGTCCTGACTTTC.